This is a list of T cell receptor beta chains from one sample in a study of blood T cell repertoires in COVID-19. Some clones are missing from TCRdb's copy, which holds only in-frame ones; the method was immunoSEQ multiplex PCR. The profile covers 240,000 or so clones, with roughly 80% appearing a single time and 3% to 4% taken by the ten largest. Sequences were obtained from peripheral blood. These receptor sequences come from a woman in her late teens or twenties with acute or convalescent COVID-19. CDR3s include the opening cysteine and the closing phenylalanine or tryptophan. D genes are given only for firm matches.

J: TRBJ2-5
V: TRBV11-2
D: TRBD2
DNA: TGTGCCAGCAGCTCGCCGGGACTAGCGGGAGGGAGGGGGACCCAGTACTTC
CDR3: CASSSPGLAGGRGTQYF

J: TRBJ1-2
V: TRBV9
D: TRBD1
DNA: TGTGCCAGCAGCGTAGAGGCAGGGGGGATGCAGGGCTACACCTTC
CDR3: CASSVEAGGMQGYTF

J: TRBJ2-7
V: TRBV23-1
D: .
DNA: TGCGCCAGCAGTCAACCCCAGGGGACGGCCTACGAGCAGTACTTC
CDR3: CASSQPQGTAYEQYF

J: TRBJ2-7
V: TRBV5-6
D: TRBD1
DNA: TGTGCCAGCAGCTTTAAATCGGACAGGCAGACCTACGAGCAGTACTTC
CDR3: CASSFKSDRQTYEQYF

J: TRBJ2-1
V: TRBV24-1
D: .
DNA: TGTGCCACCAGTGATTTTGGCAGCTACAATGAGCAGTTCTTC
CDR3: CATSDFGSYNEQFF

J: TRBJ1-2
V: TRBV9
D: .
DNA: TGTGCCAGCAGCCCAGGAGGTTGGGGGCCCTATGGCTACACCTTC
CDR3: CASSPGGWGPYGYTF

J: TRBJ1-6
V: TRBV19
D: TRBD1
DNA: TGTGCCAGTAGCAGAGTCCCGACAGGGGTAAATTCACCCCTCCACTTT
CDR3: CASSRVPTGVNSPLHF

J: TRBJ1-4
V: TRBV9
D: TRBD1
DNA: TGTGCCAGCAGCCCTCGGGACAGCCTCCATGAAAAACTGTTTTTT
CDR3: CASSPRDSLHEKLFF

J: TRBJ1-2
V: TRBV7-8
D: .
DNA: TGTGCCAGCAGCTTAGGGGGGACGGGAGGATATGGCTACACCTTC
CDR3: CASSLGGTGGYGYTF

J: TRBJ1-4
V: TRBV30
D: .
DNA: TGTGCCTGGAGTGACATGGCTAATGAAAAACTGTTTTTT
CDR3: CAWSDMANEKLFF

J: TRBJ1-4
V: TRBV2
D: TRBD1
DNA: TGTGCCAGCAGTGACTTGACAGGGGCTGAAAAACTGTTTTTT
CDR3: CASSDLTGAEKLFF

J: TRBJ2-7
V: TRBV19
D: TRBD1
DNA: TGTGCCAGTAGTATTTCACAGGGGTCCTACGAGCAGTACTTC
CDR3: CASSISQGSYEQYF

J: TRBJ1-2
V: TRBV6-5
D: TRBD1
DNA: TGTGCCAGCAGTTTGGACAGGGGTCGGTATGGCTACACCTTC
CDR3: CASSLDRGRYGYTF

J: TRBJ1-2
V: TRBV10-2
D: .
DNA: TGCGCCAGCAGTGATGGCAGCGACTTTAACTATGGCTACACCTTC
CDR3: CASSDGSDFNYGYTF

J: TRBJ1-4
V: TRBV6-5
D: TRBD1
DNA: TGTGCCAGCAGGGATACAGGGGGGGCTAATGAAAAACTGTTTTTT
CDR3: CASRDTGGANEKLFF

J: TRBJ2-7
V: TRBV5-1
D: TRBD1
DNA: TGCGCCAGCACAGGAGGACAGGCAAGCGAGCAGTACTTC
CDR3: CASTGGQASEQYF

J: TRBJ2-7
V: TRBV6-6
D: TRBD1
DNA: TGTGCCAGCAGTCCAACGATTGGGACAGGGGCCTCCGAGCAGTACTTC
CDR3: CASSPTIGTGASEQYF

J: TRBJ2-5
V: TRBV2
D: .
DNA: TGTGCCAGCGCGTTAAAAGAGACCCAGTACTTC
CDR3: CASALKETQYF